The clone carrying this T cell receptor (beta chain) was counted many times. TCRdb used MiXCR to reprocess the RACE reads, holding one entry per CDR3 protein. The sample carries 40,000 or so distinct CDR3 sequences, around 12% recorded once. Time point specified: pre-sensitization, week 0. As for treatment: therapeutic diphenylcyclopropenone sensitization with weekly scalp DPC. The template was total RNA from unfractionated whole blood. The data belong to a study of human T cells and chemical hapten exposure. The CDR3 covers 14 residues. Trimming shortened V by 3 bases and J by 2 bases, and 10 bases separated the two germline ends. CDR1 is KGHSH and CDR2 is LQKENI in the germline V gene.

The V call is TRBV18, the J call TRBJ2-5; D uncertain. This TCR was sampled from a woman in her thirties or forties with alopecia areata. Some clones in this sample may be carry-over from other donors' samples. The sequencing here drew on whole blood, taken in connection with sensitization to the hapten diphenylcyclopropenone (DPC). The CDR3 here is CASSPLTKQETQYF. Here the CDR3 DNA reads TGTGCCAGCTCACCCCTCACAAAACAAGAGACCCAGTACTTC.